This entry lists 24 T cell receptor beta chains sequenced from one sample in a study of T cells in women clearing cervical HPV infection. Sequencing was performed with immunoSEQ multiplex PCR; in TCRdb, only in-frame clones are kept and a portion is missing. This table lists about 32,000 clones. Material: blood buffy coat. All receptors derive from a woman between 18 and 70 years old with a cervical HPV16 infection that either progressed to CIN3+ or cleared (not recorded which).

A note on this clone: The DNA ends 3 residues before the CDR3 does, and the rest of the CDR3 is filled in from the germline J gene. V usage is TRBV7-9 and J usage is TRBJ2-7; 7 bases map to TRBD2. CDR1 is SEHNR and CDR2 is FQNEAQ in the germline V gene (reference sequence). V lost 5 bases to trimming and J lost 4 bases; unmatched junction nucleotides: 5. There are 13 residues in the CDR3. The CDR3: CASSPGGGYEQYF. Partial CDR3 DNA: TGTGCCAGCAGCCCGGGGGGAGGATACGAG.

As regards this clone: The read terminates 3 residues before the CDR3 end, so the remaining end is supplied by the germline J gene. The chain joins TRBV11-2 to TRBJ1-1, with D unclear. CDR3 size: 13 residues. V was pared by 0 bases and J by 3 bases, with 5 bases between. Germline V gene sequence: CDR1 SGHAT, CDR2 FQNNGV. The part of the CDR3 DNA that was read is TGTGCCAGCAGCTTAGATTTAGACACTGAA. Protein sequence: CASSLDLDTE. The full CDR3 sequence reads CASSLDLDTEAFF. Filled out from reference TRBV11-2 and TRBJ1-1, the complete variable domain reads EAGVAQSPRYKIIEKRQSVAFWCNPISGHATLYWYQQILGQGPKLLIQFQNNGVVDDSQLPKDRFSAERLKGVDSTLKIQPAKLEDSAVYLCASSLDLDTEAFFGQGTRLTVV.

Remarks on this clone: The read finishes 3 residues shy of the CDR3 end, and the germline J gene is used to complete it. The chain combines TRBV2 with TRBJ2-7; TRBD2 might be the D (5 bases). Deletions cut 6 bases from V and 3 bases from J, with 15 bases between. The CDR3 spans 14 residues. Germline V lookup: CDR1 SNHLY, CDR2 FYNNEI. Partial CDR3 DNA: TGTGCCAGCAGCGGACTGGACCTCGGCTACGAG. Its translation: CASSGLDLGYE. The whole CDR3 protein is CASSGLDLGYEQYF.

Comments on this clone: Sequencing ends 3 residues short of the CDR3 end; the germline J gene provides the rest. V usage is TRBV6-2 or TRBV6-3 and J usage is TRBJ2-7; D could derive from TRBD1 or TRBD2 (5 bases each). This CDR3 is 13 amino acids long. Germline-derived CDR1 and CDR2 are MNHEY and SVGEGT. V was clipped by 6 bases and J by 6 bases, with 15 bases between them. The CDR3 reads CASSLQGASEQYF. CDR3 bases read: TGTGCCAGCAGCCTCCAGGGAGCGAGCGAG.

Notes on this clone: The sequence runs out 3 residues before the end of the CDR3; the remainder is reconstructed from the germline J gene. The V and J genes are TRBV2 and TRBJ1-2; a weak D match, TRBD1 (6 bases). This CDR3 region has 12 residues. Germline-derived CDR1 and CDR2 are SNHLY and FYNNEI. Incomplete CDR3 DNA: TGTGCCAGCAGGTATAACAGGGACGGC. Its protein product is CASRYNRDG. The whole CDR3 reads CASRYNRDGYTF.

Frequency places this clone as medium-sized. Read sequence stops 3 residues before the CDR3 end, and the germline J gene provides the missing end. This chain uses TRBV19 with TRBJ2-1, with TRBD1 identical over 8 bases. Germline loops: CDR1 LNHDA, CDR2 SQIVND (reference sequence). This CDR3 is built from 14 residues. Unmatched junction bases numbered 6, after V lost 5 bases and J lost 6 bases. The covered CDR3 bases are TGTGCCAGTAGTTCGGGACAGGACGCCAATGAG. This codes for CASSSGQDANE. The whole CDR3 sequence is CASSSGQDANEQFF.

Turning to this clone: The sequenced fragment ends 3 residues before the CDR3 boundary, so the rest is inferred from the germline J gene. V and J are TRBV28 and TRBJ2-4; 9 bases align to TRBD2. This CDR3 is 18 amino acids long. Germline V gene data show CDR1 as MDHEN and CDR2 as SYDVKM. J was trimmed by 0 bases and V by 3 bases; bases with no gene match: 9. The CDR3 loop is CASSLLASGDLAKNIQYF. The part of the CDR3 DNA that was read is TGTGCCAGCAGTTTGTTGGCTAGCGGGGACCTAGCCAAAAACATT.

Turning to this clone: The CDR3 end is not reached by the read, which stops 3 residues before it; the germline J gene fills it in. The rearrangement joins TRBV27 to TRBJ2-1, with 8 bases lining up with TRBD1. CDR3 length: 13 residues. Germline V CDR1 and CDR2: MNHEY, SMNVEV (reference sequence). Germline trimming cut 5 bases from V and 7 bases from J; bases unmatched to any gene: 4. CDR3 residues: CASSPGQGNEQFF. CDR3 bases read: TGTGCCAGCAGTCCCGGACAGGGAAATGAG.

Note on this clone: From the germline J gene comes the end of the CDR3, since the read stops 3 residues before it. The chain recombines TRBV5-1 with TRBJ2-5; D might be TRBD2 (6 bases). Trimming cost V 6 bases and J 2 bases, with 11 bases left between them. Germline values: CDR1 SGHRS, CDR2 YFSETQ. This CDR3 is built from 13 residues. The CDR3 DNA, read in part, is TGCGCCAGCACCGTCGCGGGGCAAGAGACC. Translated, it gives CASTVAGQET. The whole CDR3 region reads CASTVAGQETQYF.

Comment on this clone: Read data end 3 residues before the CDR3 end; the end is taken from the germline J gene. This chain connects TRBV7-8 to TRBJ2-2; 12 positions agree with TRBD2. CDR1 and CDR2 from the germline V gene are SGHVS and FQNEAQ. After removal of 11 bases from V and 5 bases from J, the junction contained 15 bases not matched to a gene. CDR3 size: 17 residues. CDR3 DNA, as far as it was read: TGTGCCCTTACCTTGACTAGCGGGGGAAGTAGGACCGGGGAG. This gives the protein CALTLTSGGSRTGE. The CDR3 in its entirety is CALTLTSGGSRTGELFF.

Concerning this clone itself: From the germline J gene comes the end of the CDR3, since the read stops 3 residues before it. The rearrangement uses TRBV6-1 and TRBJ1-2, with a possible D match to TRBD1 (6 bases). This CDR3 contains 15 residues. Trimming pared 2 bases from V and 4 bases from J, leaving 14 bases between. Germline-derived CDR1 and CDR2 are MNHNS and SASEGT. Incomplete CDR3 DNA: TGTGCCAGCAGTGAATCACAGGGAGGGGCCTATGGC. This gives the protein CASSESQGGAYG. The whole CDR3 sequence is CASSESQGGAYGYTF.

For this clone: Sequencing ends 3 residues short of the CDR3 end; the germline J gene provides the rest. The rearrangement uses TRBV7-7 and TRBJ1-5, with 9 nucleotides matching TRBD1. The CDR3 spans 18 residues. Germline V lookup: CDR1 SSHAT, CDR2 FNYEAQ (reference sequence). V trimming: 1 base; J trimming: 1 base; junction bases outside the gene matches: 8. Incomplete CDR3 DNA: TGTGCCAGCAGCTTAGAGGGACAGGGCGACCGAAGCAATCAGCCC. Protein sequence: CASSLEGQGDRSNQP. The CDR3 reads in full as CASSLEGQGDRSNQPQHF.

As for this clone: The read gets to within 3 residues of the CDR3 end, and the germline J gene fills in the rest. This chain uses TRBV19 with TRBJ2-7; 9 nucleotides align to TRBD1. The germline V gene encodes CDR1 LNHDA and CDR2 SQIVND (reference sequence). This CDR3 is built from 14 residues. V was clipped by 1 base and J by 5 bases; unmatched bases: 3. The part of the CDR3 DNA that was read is TGTGCCAGTAGTATAGGCCGGGACAGGGACGAG. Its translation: CASSIGRDRDE. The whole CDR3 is CASSIGRDRDEQYF.

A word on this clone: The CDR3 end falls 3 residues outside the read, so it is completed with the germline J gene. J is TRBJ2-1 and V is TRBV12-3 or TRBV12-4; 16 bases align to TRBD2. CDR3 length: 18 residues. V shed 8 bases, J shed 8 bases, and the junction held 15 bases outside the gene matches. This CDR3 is CASRPGLAGGLLVHEQFF. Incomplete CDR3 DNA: TGTGCCAGCCGACCGGGACTAGCGGGGGGGCTACTGGTCCATGAG.

This CDR3 is CASSPRTSGGFTDTQYF. CDR3 DNA, as far as it was read: TGTGCCAGCAGCCCTCGGACTAGCGGGGGCTTCACAGATACG. V and J are TRBV28 and TRBJ2-3, with TRBD2 identical over 13 bases. The DNA ends 3 residues before the CDR3 does, and the rest of the CDR3 is filled in from the germline J gene. In germline, CDR1 is MDHEN, CDR2 SYDVKM. The CDR3 consists of 17 residues. The J segment lost 2 bases and the V segment lost 6 bases, leaving 8 bases of the junction unmatched.

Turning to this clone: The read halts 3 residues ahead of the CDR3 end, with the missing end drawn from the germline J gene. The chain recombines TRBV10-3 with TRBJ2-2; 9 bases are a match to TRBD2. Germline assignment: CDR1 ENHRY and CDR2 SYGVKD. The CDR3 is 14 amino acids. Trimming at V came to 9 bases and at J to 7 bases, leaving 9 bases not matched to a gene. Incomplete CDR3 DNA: TGTGCCATTCGCGGGAGCGGGGGGATCGGGGAG. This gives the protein CAIRGSGGIGE. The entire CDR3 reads CAIRGSGGIGELFF.

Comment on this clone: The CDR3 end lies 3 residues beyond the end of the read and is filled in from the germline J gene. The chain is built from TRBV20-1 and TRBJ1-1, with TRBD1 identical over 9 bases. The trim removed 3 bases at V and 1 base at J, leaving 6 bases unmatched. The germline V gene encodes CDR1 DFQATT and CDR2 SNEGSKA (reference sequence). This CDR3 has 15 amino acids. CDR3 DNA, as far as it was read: TGCAGTGCTAGCCGGGACAGGGAACGGAACACTGAA. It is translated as CSASRDRERNTE. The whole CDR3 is CSASRDRERNTEAFF.

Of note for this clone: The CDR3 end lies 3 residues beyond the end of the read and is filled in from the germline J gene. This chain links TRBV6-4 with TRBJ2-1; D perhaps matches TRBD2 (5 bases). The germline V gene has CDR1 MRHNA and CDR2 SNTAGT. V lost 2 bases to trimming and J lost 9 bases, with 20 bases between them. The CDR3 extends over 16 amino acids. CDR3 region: CASSDSIDRGAPEQFF. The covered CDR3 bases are TGTGCCAGCAGTGACAGCATCGATCGGGGAGCCCCTGAG.

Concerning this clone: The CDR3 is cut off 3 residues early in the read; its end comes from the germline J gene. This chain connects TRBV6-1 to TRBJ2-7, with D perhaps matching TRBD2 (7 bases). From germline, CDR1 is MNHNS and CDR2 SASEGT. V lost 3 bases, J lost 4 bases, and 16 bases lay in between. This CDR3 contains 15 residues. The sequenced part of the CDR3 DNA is TGTGCCAGCAGTGATCAACAGGGAGGGGCGTACGAG. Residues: CASSDQQGGAYE. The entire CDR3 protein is CASSDQQGGAYEQYF.

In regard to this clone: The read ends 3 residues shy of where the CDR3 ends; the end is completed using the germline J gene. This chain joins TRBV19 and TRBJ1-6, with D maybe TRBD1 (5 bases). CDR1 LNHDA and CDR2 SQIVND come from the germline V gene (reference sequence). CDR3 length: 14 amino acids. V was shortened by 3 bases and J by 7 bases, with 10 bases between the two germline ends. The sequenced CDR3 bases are TGTGCCAGTAGTATTGAGGGGTGGAATTCACCC. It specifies CASSIEGWNSP. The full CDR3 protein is CASSIEGWNSPLHF.

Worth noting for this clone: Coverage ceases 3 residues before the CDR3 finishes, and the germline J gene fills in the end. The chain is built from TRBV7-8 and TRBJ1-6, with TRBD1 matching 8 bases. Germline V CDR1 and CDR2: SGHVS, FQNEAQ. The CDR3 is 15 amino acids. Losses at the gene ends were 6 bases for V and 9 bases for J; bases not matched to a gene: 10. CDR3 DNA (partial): TGTGCCAGCAGACCAGGACAGGGTAGTATTTCACCC. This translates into CASRPGQGSISP. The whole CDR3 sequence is CASRPGQGSISPLHF.

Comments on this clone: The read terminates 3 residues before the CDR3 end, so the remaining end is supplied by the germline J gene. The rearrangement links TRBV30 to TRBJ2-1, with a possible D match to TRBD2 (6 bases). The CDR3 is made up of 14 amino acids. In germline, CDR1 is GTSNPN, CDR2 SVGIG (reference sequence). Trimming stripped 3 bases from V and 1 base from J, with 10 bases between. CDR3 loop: CAWSRGGSYNEQFF. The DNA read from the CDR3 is TGTGCCTGGAGCCGAGGAGGGTCCTACAATGAG.

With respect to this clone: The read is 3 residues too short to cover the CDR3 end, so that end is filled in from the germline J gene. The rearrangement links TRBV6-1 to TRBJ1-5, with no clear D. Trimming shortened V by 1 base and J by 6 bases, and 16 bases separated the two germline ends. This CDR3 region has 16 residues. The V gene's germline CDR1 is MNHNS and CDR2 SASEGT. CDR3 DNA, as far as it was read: TGTGCCAGCAGTGAAGGGGTCGGGGAAAGCGGTCAGCCC. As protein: CASSEGVGESGQP. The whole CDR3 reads CASSEGVGESGQPQHF.

The part of the CDR3 DNA that was read is TGTGCCAGCAGCCCTTCCCAAGGACAGGGTAGCCAAGAGACC. Amino acids: CASSPSQGQGSQET. In full, the CDR3 reads CASSPSQGQGSQETQYF. The rearrangement joins TRBV7-3 to TRBJ2-5; the match to TRBD1 covers 8 bases. The observed sequence ends 3 residues before the CDR3 terminus, with the missing tail filled in from the germline J gene. Per the germline V gene, CDR1 is SGHTA and CDR2 is FQGTGA. The CDR3 is 17 amino acids. V trimming: 5 bases; J trimming: 1 base; junction bases outside the gene matches: 12.